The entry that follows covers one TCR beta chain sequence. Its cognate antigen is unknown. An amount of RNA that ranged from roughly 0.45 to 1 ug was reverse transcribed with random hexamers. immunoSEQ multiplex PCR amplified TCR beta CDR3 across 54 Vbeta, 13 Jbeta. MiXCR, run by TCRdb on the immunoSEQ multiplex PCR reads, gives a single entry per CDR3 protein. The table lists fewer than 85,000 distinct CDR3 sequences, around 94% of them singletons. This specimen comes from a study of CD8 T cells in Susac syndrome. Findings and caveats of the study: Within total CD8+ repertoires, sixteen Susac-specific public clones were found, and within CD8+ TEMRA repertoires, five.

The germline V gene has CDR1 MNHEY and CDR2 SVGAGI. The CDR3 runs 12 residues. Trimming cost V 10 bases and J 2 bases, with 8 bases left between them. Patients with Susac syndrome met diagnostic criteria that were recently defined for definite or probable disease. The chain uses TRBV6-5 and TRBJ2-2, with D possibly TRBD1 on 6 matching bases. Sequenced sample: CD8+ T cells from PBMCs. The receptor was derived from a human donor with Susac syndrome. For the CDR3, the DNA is TGTGCCACGGACAGCAACACCGGGGAGCTGTTTTTT. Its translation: CATDSNTGELFF.